The 18 T cell receptor beta chains in this list originate from one sample, sequenced in a study of T cells in women clearing cervical HPV infection. Profiled with immunoSEQ multiplex PCR; TCRdb holds only in-frame clones, not every one. In total, the table holds 30,000 to 40,000 clones. The sample comprised blood buffy coat. The receptors stem from a woman between 18 and 70 years old with a cervical HPV16 infection that either progressed to CIN3+ or cleared (not recorded which).

Comments on this clone: The read comes to an end 3 residues before the CDR3 does, leaving the germline J gene to fill in the end. The chain is built from TRBV7-2 and TRBJ2-7; 8 bases map to TRBD2. The CDR3 has 13 residues. Germline loops: CDR1 SGHTA, CDR2 FQGNSA. V trimming: 4 bases; J trimming: 5 bases; junction bases outside the gene matches: 4. CDR3 DNA, as far as it was read: TGTGCCAGCAGCTACGGGGGGGCCAACGAG. Protein product: CASSYGGANE. The CDR3 as a whole reads CASSYGGANEQYF.

As concerns this clone: The sequenced fragment ends 3 residues before the CDR3 boundary, so the rest is inferred from the germline J gene. The chain joins TRBV5-3 to TRBJ2-7, with TRBD1 identical over 9 bases. TRBV5-3 is given ORF status, its function remaining uncertain. CDR3 size: 19 residues. V shed 5 bases and J 1 base; nucleotides not matched to a gene: 19. Incomplete CDR3 DNA: TGTGCCAGAAGTTACTGTGGGACAGGGAACAATGAACGGTCCTACGAG. The encoded protein is CARSYCGTGNNERSYE. The CDR3 as a whole reads CARSYCGTGNNERSYEQYF.

In regard to this clone: The CDR3 extends 3 residues past the end of the read, so its final part is completed from the germline J gene. The chain couples TRBV2 to TRBJ1-4, with 11 nucleotides matching TRBD1. Germline V gives CDR1 SNHLY, CDR2 FYNNEI. With 5 bases clipped from V and 8 bases from J, the junction kept 4 bases outside the gene matches. CDR3 size: 14 residues. This CDR3 reads CASSWTGGGEKLFF. The covered CDR3 bases are TGTGCCAGCAGTTGGACAGGGGGCGGCGAAAAA.

Note on this clone: The sequenced fragment ends 3 residues before the CDR3 boundary, so the rest is inferred from the germline J gene. The V call is TRBV19, the J call TRBJ1-4, with D uncertain. The V gene lost 4 bases and the J gene lost 4 bases, with 13 bases spanning the gap. CDR3 length: 15 amino acids. Germline values: CDR1 LNHDA, CDR2 SQIVND (reference sequence). The CDR3 DNA, read in part, is TGTGCCAGTAGTACGGAGGCGGCCCTTAATGAAAAA. It codes for CASSTEAALNEK. The complete CDR3 sequence is CASSTEAALNEKLFF.

Of note for this clone: Coverage ceases 3 residues before the CDR3 finishes, and the germline J gene fills in the end. The rearrangement uses TRBV20-1 and TRBJ1-2; D is unclear. Per germline, CDR1 DFQATT and CDR2 SNEGSKA (reference sequence). V gave up 3 bases and J gave up 5 bases, with 19 bases separating them. The CDR3 contains 15 residues. CDR3 protein: CSASGEGGRIYGYTF. CDR3 bases read: TGCAGTGCTAGTGGGGAGGGCGGGCGGATTTATGGC.

A note on this clone: The read gets to within 3 residues of the CDR3 end, and the germline J gene fills in the rest. This chain uses TRBV6-1 with TRBJ1-2; D gene unclear. The CDR3 covers 15 residues. CDR1 is MNHNS, CDR2 SASEGT, per germline. This CDR3 is CASSEVSSVPYDYTF. The part of the CDR3 DNA that was read is TGTGCCAGCAGTGAAGTAAGTAGCGTGCCCTACGAC.

Concerning this clone: The read finishes 3 residues shy of the CDR3 end, and the germline J gene is used to complete it. The chain combines TRBV14 with TRBJ2-7; D unclear. Trimming cost V 1 base and J 6 bases, with 4 bases left between them. The germline V gene has CDR1 SGHDN and CDR2 FVKESK. The CDR3 runs to 11 residues. Incomplete CDR3 DNA: TGTGCCAGCAGCCAAGCATCCGAG. Its protein product is CASSQASE. From start to end, the CDR3 is CASSQASEQYF.

A note on this clone: From the germline J gene comes the end of the CDR3, since the read stops 3 residues before it. This rearrangement joins TRBV12-3 or TRBV12-4 to TRBJ1-2, with D hard to call. This CDR3 is 15 amino acids long. CDR3 sequence reads: CASSLDRQIEGGYTF. CDR3 DNA (partial): TGTGCCAGCAGTTTAGACAGACAAATTGAGGGCGGC.

Note on this clone: Read sequence stops 3 residues before the CDR3 end, and the germline J gene provides the missing end. The chain recombines TRBV27 with TRBJ2-7; 7 bases agree with TRBD1. The V segment lost 5 bases and the J segment 1 base; nucleotides outside the gene matches: 2. In germline, CDR1 is MNHEY, CDR2 SMNVEV (reference sequence). The CDR3 is 13 residues long. The CDR3 is CASSLTGSYEQYF. Incomplete CDR3 DNA: TGTGCCAGCAGTCTGACAGGGTCCTACGAG.

Notes on this clone: The read gets to within 3 residues of the CDR3 end, and the germline J gene fills in the rest. This chain joins TRBV10-1 and TRBJ2-4; 11 positions agree with TRBD2. This CDR3 has 13 amino acids. The ends lost 5 bases at V and 9 bases at J; junction bases unmatched: 3. In germline, CDR1 is WNHNN, CDR2 SYGVQD (reference sequence). The CDR3 DNA, read in part, is TGCGCCAGCAGTCCCGGGACTAGCGGCATT. This sequence encodes CASSPGTSGI. The CDR3 as a whole reads CASSPGTSGIQYF.

Worth noting for this clone: The CDR3 is cut off 3 residues early in the read; its end comes from the germline J gene. The V call is TRBV20-1, the J call TRBJ1-3; 10 bases agree with TRBD1. V was clipped by 3 bases and J by 0 bases; unmatched bases: 2. The CDR3 totals 15 residues. The germline gives CDR1 DFQATT, CDR2 SNEGSKA (reference sequence). CDR3 residues: CSARGQGTSGNTIYF. The covered CDR3 bases are TGCAGTGCTAGGGGACAGGGGACCTCTGGAAACACC.

This CDR3 is CASSLTPHQEAFF. The CDR3 DNA, read in part, is TGTGCCAGCAGCTTAACCCCCCATCAGGAA. The chain links TRBV11-3 to TRBJ1-1; unclear D gene. The read terminates 3 residues before the CDR3 end, so the remaining end is supplied by the germline J gene. The CDR3 runs 13 residues. Per germline, CDR1 SGHNT and CDR2 YENEEA.

As concerns this clone: The read gets to within 3 residues of the CDR3 end, and the germline J gene fills in the rest. V and J are TRBV5-1 and TRBJ2-1, with 14 bases matching TRBD2. This CDR3 is built from 15 residues. Germline loops: CDR1 SGHRS, CDR2 YFSETQ. The J segment lost 8 bases and the V segment lost 4 bases, leaving 5 bases of the junction unmatched. The covered CDR3 bases are TGCGCCAGCAGCAAGGGACTAGCGGGAGTGGATGAG. Protein: CASSKGLAGVDE. The whole CDR3 sequence reads CASSKGLAGVDEQFF.

Worth noting for this clone: The read halts 3 residues ahead of the CDR3 end, with the missing end drawn from the germline J gene. V usage is TRBV9 and J usage is TRBJ2-2, with TRBD2 as a possible D gene (6 bases). Germline V gene sequence: CDR1 SGDLS, CDR2 YYNGEE. This CDR3 has 16 amino acids. The ends were cut back, 3 bases at V and 4 bases at J, with 16 bases in the middle. The covered CDR3 bases are TGTGCCAGCAGCGCTTCCGTCACTAGCTTCACCGGGGAG. Translating gives CASSASVTSFTGE. The full CDR3 sequence reads CASSASVTSFTGELFF.

The CDR3 bases that were read are TGTGCCACCAGCAGAGATCTGCAAGAGACC. Translated, it gives CATSRDLQET. The full CDR3 reads CATSRDLQETQYF. The rearrangement links TRBV15 to TRBJ2-5; no firm D call. The CDR3 end is not reached by the read, which stops 3 residues before it; the germline J gene fills it in. CDR3 length equals 13 residues. Germline CDR1 LNHNV, CDR2 YYDKDF (reference sequence). V was trimmed by 0 bases and J by 2 bases, leaving 4 bases between them.

As for this clone: The read comes to an end 3 residues before the CDR3 does, leaving the germline J gene to fill in the end. The J gene is TRBJ1-2, the V gene TRBV5-1, with D maybe TRBD1 (5 bases). Trimming removed 4 bases from V and 0 bases from J, with 13 bases in between. The CDR3 consists of 15 residues. Germline V gives CDR1 SGHRS, CDR2 YFSETQ. This CDR3 reads CASSPDGASNYGYTF. CDR3 bases read: TGCGCCAGCAGCCCCGATGGGGCTTCTAACTATGGC.

For this clone: Sequencing ends 3 residues short of the CDR3 end; the germline J gene provides the rest. J is TRBJ1-5 and V is TRBV28, with 7 positions matching TRBD1. The CDR3 loop spans 15 amino acids. The V and J ends lost 7 bases and 4 bases, in that order; junction bases with no gene match: 10. Germline loops: CDR1 MDHEN, CDR2 SYDVKM. The CDR3: CASTLRQGGNQPQHF. The DNA read from the CDR3 is TGTGCCAGCACCCTCCGACAGGGTGGAAATCAGCCC.

Details on this clone: The read ends 3 residues before the CDR3 terminus; that terminus is restored from the germline J gene. This sequence joins TRBV6-1 and TRBJ1-5, with a tentative D call TRBD1 (6 bases). Trimming took 4 bases from V and 0 from J, leaving 13 bases between them. The CDR3 totals 16 residues. CDR1 and CDR2 (germline): MNHNS, SASEGT. The CDR3 sequence is CASSGPGGLSNQPQHF. The part of the CDR3 DNA that was read is TGTGCCAGCAGTGGCCCGGGGGGCCTTAGCAATCAGCCC.